The 26 T cell receptor beta chains in this list originate from one sample, sequenced in a study of cytomegalovirus exposure and HLA in healthy donors. The PCR employed 60 Vbeta primers together with 13 Jbeta primers. The assay was immunoSEQ multiplex PCR, and TCRdb's table has in-frame clones only and misses some. Of 150,000 to 200,000 clones in the sample, roughly 70% were seen once. The sequenced material came from PBMCs. The receptors here all came from a man aged 40-50 years in good health and CMV-seropositive.

This clone was seen a handful of times. The chain carries TRBV5-4 and TRBJ1-2; TRBD1 matches at 9 bases. The CDR3 covers 17 residues. CDR1 is SGHNT, CDR2 YYREEE, per germline (reference sequence). Trimming took 0 bases from V and 1 from J; bases not matched to a gene: 7. CDR3 in DNA: TGTGCCAGCAGCTTGGGGACAGGGGTCGAAGGTAACTATGGCTACACCTTC. This sequence encodes CASSLGTGVEGNYGYTF.

V is TRBV25-1 and J is TRBJ2-3, with no clear D. The CDR3 consists of 14 residues. The V gene lost 1 base and the J gene lost 1 base, with 6 bases spanning the gap. Germline CDR1 and CDR2: MGHDK and SYGVNS. The CDR3 loop is CASSEFERTDTQYF. The CDR3 bases are TGTGCCAGCAGTGAATTTGAGCGCACAGATACGCAGTATTTT.

J is TRBJ2-7 and V is TRBV7-2, with 9 bases matching TRBD1. V was pared by 5 bases and J by 3 bases, with 5 bases of the junction left unmatched. CDR1 is SGHTA and CDR2 is FQGNSA in the germline V gene. The CDR3 totals 14 residues. CDR3 sequence reads: CASSPGTGNYEQYF. The CDR3 DNA is TGTGCCAGCAGCCCCGGGACAGGGAACTACGAGCAGTACTTC.

V gene TRBV4-2 combines with J gene TRBJ1-1, with 7 bases that match TRBD1. Looked up from germline, CDR1 is LGHNA and CDR2 is YNFKEQ. The V gene end was trimmed by 3 bases and the J gene end by 2 bases; junction bases not matched to a gene: 6. The CDR3 runs to 15 residues. CDR3: CASSQTGMGNTEAFF. The CDR3 nucleotides read TGTGCCAGCAGCCAGACAGGGATGGGTAACACTGAAGCTTTCTTT.

The CDR3 DNA follows: TGTGCCAGTAGTGTCCTGACAGGGGCTAACTCCTACGAGCAGTACTTC. This gives the protein CASSVLTGANSYEQYF. The chain links TRBV19 to TRBJ2-7; TRBD1 aligns across 8 bases. Germline values: CDR1 LNHDA, CDR2 SQIVND (reference sequence). This CDR3 comprises 16 residues. Losses at the gene ends were 5 bases for V and 0 bases for J; bases not matched to a gene: 9.

Written as DNA, the CDR3 is TGCGCCAGCAGCCAAGGGACAGGGGAGAGTCAGCCCCAGCATTTT. Protein product: CASSQGTGESQPQHF. The V gene is TRBV4-3, the J gene TRBJ1-5, with 9 bases identical to TRBD1. CDR1 and CDR2 from the germline V gene are LGHNA and YSLEER. The CDR3 loop spans 15 amino acids. The trim removed 1 base at V and 6 bases at J, leaving 4 bases unmatched.

This clone was counted once. V usage is TRBV5-6 and J usage is TRBJ2-7, with 8 positions matching TRBD2. This CDR3 comprises 14 residues. CDR1 and CDR2 from the germline V gene are SGHDT and YYEEEE. V shed 2 bases, J shed 3 bases, and the junction held 4 bases outside the gene matches. The CDR3: CASSFRGGDYEQYF. The DNA for the CDR3 is TGTGCCAGCAGCTTTCGGGGGGGCGACTACGAGCAGTACTTC.

The chain couples TRBV9 to TRBJ2-7, with 7 bases that match TRBD2. V lost 5 bases and J lost 2; bases outside the gene matches: 10. From germline, CDR1 is SGDLS and CDR2 YYNGEE. The CDR3 is 15 amino acids. CDR3 residues: CASSGGEGSAYEQYF. The CDR3 region has the DNA TGTGCCAGCAGTGGGGGGGAGGGATCAGCCTACGAGCAGTACTTC.

Here the CDR3 DNA reads TGTGCCAGCAGTTACGGGGGGAGGGGTCGGTACGAGCAGTACTTC. Encoded protein: CASSYGGRGRYEQYF. The chain combines TRBV27 with TRBJ2-7; 7 bases are a match to TRBD2. Trimming at V came to 4 bases and at J to 4 bases, leaving 10 bases not matched to a gene. The CDR3 has 15 amino acids. Germline V gene sequence: CDR1 MNHEY, CDR2 SMNVEV (reference sequence).

The chain combines TRBV2 with TRBJ1-2; the D gene is possibly TRBD1 (6 bases). Germline-derived CDR1 and CDR2 are SNHLY and FYNNEI. With 0 bases removed from V and 6 bases from J, the gap between germline ends came to 11 bases. CDR3 length equals 14 residues. Here the CDR3 DNA reads TGTGCCAGCAGTGAAGCAGGGGGTTCGGATGGCTACACCTTC. It specifies CASSEAGGSDGYTF.

The sample holds a few counts of this clone. In DNA form, the CDR3 reads TGTGCCAGCAGTTTGGGGGGCTACGAGCAGTACTTC. This encodes CASSLGGYEQYF. V and J are TRBV28 and TRBJ2-7; D might be TRBD2 (6 bases). Germline loops: CDR1 MDHEN, CDR2 SYDVKM. With 3 bases removed from V and 3 bases from J, the gap between germline ends came to 6 bases. The CDR3 runs 12 residues.

The rearrangement joins TRBV6-6 to TRBJ2-7; D is unresolved. Trimming cost V 4 bases and J 5 bases, with 18 bases left between them. This CDR3 is 15 amino acids long. Germline-derived CDR1 and CDR2 are MNHNY and SVGAGI (reference sequence). In nucleotides, the CDR3 is TGTGCCAGCAGTTTTTTTAGGCCTATGGGCAACGAGCAGTACTTC. It specifies CASSFFRPMGNEQYF.

Worth noting for this clone: The sample has other DNA sequences that encode this CDR3 too. V gene TRBV7-8 combines with J gene TRBJ1-5, with D uncertain. CDR1 and CDR2 (germline): SGHVS, FQNEAQ. The CDR3 is 15 amino acids. Trimming took 1 base from V and 4 from J, leaving 11 bases between them. The chain's CDR3 is CASSLGVGGNQPQHF. The CDR3 region has the DNA TGTGCCAGCAGCTTAGGTGTAGGAGGGAATCAGCCCCAGCATTTT.

The J gene is TRBJ1-3, the V gene TRBV2; TRBD1 is a possible D gene (6 bases). CDR3 size: 17 residues. Germline assignment: CDR1 SNHLY and CDR2 FYNNEI. V dropped 4 bases and J dropped 0 bases, with 16 bases sitting between them. The CDR3 is CASSAQGWSGSGNTIYF. Here the CDR3 DNA reads TGTGCCAGCAGTGCACAGGGTTGGAGCGGCTCTGGAAACACCATATATTTT.

The chain has TRBV6-5 and TRBJ1-5; D is ambiguous. CDR1 is MNHEY, CDR2 SVGAGI, per germline. V was shortened by 7 bases and J by 4 bases, with 14 bases between the two germline ends. CDR3 size: 14 residues. The CDR3 DNA sequence: TGTGCCAGCAAAGAGGGAGTGGGGAATCAGCCCCAGCATTTT. Its protein is CASKEGVGNQPQHF.

The rearrangement links TRBV7-2 to TRBJ2-7, with 8 bases fitting TRBD1. CDR1 SGHTA and CDR2 FQGNSA come from the germline V gene. The CDR3 contains 14 residues. J gave up 2 bases and V 5 bases, and 5 bases lay outside the gene matches. This CDR3 is CASSHRGRTYEQYF. The DNA of the CDR3 is TGTGCCAGCAGCCACAGGGGGAGAACCTACGAGCAGTACTTC.

This clone was recorded a few times. This chain uses TRBV14 with TRBJ2-2, with a weak D call TRBD2 (6 bases). Germline CDR1 is SGHDN and CDR2 is FVKESK. The ends were cut back, 1 base at V and 0 bases at J, with 9 bases in the middle. This CDR3 is 16 amino acids long. The CDR3 sequence is CASSQVAGSNTGELFF. CDR3 in DNA: TGTGCCAGCAGCCAAGTTGCGGGGTCGAACACCGGGGAGCTGTTTTTT. Filled out from reference TRBV14 and TRBJ2-2, the complete variable domain reads EAGVTQFPSHSVIEKGQTVTLRCDPISGHDNLYWYRRVMGKEIKFLLHFVKESKQDESGMPNNRFLAERTGGTYSTLKVQPAELEDSGVYFCASSQVAGSNTGELFFGEGSRLTVL.

Only one count was recorded for this clone. The chain joins TRBV5-8 to TRBJ2-1; D not certain. V was clipped by 5 bases and J by 8 bases, with 8 bases between them. The CDR3 consists of 11 residues. Germline loops: CDR1 SGHTS, CDR2 YDEGEE. CDR3 sequence (DNA): TGTGCCAGCAGATCGAACTATGAGCAGTTCTTC. Translated: CASRSNYEQFF. Looking up the rest from reference TRBV5-8 and TRBJ2-1 gives the full variable domain: EAGVTQSPTHLIKTRGQQATLRCSPISGHTSVYWYQQALGLGLQFLLWYDEGEERNRGNFPPRFSGRQFPNYSSELNVNALELEDSALYLCASRSNYEQFFGPGTRLTVL.

This chain uses TRBV6-5 with TRBJ1-1, with a weak D call TRBD1 (5 bases). Germline V gives CDR1 MNHEY, CDR2 SVGAGI. The germline V and J ends were trimmed by 2 bases and 5 bases, with 15 bases remaining between them. The CDR3 has 15 residues. The CDR3 spells CASSYPGGGGTEAFF. Here the CDR3 DNA reads TGTGCCAGCAGTTACCCTGGAGGCGGGGGAACTGAAGCTTTCTTT.

Note on this clone: A read error may produce the germline difference seen at one junction end. The chain has TRBV7-9 and TRBJ2-3; 7 nucleotides align to TRBD1. The CDR3 is 14 residues long. The V gene's germline CDR1 is SEHNR and CDR2 FQNEAQ (reference sequence). CDR3 amino acids: CSSSIQGITDTQYF. Written as DNA, the CDR3 is TGTTCCAGCAGCATACAGGGGATAACAGATACGCAGTATTTT.

The chain links TRBV27 to TRBJ2-2; D is unresolved. The V gene's germline CDR1 is MNHEY and CDR2 SMNVEV (reference sequence). There are 12 residues in the CDR3. Trimming stripped 4 bases from V and 6 bases from J, with 6 bases between. The CDR3 here is CASSSIAGELFF. CDR3 in DNA: TGTGCCAGCAGTTCGATAGCCGGGGAGCTGTTTTTT.

This clone occurred once. The CDR3 protein is CASTTSAGQDVGYTF. The CDR3 region has the DNA TGTGCCAGCACCACCTCAGCGGGACAGGACGTAGGCTACACCTTC. This chain joins TRBV7-2 and TRBJ1-2; 8 nucleotides match TRBD1. Unmatched junction bases numbered 15, after V lost 7 bases and J lost 8 bases. Germline loops: CDR1 SGHTA, CDR2 FQGNSA. The CDR3 has 15 amino acids.

CDR3 in DNA: TGTGCCATCAGCACCGGACAGGCGAGCTCCTATAATTCACCCCTCCACTTT. Its protein product is CAISTGQASSYNSPLHF. The chain couples TRBV10-3 to TRBJ1-6; 7 bases agree with TRBD1. Per the germline V gene, CDR1 is ENHRY and CDR2 is SYGVKD. After removal of 6 bases from V and 0 bases from J, the junction contained 8 bases not matched to a gene. The CDR3 covers 17 residues.

J is TRBJ2-7 and V is TRBV7-9; a possible D gene is TRBD1 (5 bases). The ends were cut back, 6 bases at V and 6 bases at J, with 18 bases in the middle. The CDR3 covers 14 residues. Germline V gene sequence: CDR1 SEHNR, CDR2 FQNEAQ (reference sequence). CDR3 nucleotides: TGTGCCAGCAGAGCCCCAGGGTCGTTGGGCGAGCAGTACTTC. Protein: CASRAPGSLGEQYF.

The rearrangement links TRBV14 to TRBJ2-7, with 11 bases fitting TRBD1. Germline V CDR1 and CDR2: SGHDN, FVKESK. The CDR3 is made up of 15 amino acids. The junction had 9 bases not matched to a gene; V was cut back by 6 bases and J by 5 bases. The CDR3 DNA sequence: TGTGCCAGCAGTTACTTGGGACAGGGGGGACACGAGCAGTACTTC. This encodes CASSYLGQGGHEQYF. Using reference TRBV14 and TRBJ2-7 for the parts outside the CDR3, the full variable domain is EAGVTQFPSHSVIEKGQTVTLRCDPISGHDNLYWYRRVMGKEIKFLLHFVKESKQDESGMPNNRFLAERTGGTYSTLKVQPAELEDSGVYFCASSYLGQGGHEQYFGPGTRLTVT.

This chain connects TRBV30 to TRBJ2-3, with D perhaps matching TRBD2 (7 bases). Germline CDR1 reads GTSNPN; CDR2 reads SVGIG (reference sequence). The CDR3 runs 13 residues. Between the trimmed V and J ends, which lost 8 bases and 4 bases, there was a span of 16 bases. CDR3 DNA: TGTGCCGGATATAGGGGGAGGGCAGATACGCAGTATTTT. This gives the protein CAGYRGRADTQYF.